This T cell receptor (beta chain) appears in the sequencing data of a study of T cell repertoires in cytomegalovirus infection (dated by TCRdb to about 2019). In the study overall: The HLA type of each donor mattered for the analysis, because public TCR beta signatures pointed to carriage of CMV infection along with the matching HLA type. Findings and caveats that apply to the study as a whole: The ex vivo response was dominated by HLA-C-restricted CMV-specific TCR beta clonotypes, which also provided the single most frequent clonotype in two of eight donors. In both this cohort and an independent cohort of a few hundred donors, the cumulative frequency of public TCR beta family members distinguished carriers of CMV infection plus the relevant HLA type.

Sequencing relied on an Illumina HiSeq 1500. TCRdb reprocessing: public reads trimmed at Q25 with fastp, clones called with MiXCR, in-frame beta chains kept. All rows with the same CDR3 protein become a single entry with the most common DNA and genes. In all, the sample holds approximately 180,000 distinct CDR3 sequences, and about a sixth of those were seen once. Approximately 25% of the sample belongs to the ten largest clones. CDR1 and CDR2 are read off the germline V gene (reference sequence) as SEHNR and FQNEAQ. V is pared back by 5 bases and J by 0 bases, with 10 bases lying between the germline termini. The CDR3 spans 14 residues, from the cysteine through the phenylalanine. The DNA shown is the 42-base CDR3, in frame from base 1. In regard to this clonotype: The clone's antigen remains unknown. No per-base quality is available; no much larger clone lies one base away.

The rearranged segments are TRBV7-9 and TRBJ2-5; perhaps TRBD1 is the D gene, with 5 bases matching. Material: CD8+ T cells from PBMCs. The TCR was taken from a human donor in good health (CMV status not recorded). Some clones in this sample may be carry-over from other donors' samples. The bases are TGTGCCAGCAGCCACGACAGATACCAAGAGACCCAGTACTTC. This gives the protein CASSHDRYQETQYF. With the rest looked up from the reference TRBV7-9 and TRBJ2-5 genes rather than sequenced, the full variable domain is DTGVSQNPRHKITKRGQNVTFRCDPISEHNRLYWYRQTLGQGPEFLTYFQNEAQLEKSRLLSDRFSAERPKGSFSTLEIQRTEQGDSAMYLCASSHDRYQETQYFGPGTRLLVL.